The 3 T cell receptor beta chains below were found in one sample sequenced in a study of shared clonotypes between healthy human individuals. TCRdb keeps only in-frame clones here, not all; method: immunoSEQ multiplex PCR. There are some 1,400,000 clones in the sample; about 96% occur only once, and approximately 1.1% lies in the top ten. Sequencing was done on a sample of naive CD4+ T cells sorted from blood. This sample's subset: CD45RA+ positively selected. These receptors were obtained from a man aged 30 to 39 in good health.

The J gene is TRBJ2-1, the V gene TRBV29-1, with D possibly being TRBD2 (5 bases). Germline V gene lookup returns CDR1 SQVTM and CDR2 ANQGSEA. The ends were cut back, 3 bases at V and 0 bases at J, with 9 bases in the middle. CDR3 size: 14 residues. The DNA of the CDR3 is TGCAGCGTTGAGGCGGGCCCCTCCTACAATGAGCAGTTCTTC. Translating gives CSVEAGPSYNEQFF.

The chain has TRBV20-1 and TRBJ1-1, with a possible D match to TRBD1 (5 bases). This CDR3 is built from 11 residues. Germline V CDR1 and CDR2: DFQATT, SNEGSKA (reference sequence). V lost 7 bases, J lost 7 bases, and 13 bases lay in between. CDR3 amino acids: CSVGEFGEAFF. The CDR3 bases are TGCAGTGTGGGGGAGTTCGGTGAAGCTTTCTTT.

This clone was counted once. V and J are TRBV27 and TRBJ2-2; TRBD1 aligns across 8 bases. Germline-derived CDR1 and CDR2 are MNHEY and SMNVEV (reference sequence). After removal of 2 bases from V and 0 bases from J, the junction contained 5 bases not matched to a gene. The CDR3 runs to 17 residues. The DNA for the CDR3 is TGTGCCAGCAGTTTACACGGACAGGGCGCGAACACCGGGGAGCTGTTTTTT. Translated, it gives CASSLHGQGANTGELFF.